Following are 28 T cell receptor beta chains from one sample sequenced in a study of T cells after yellow fever vaccination. TCRdb recomputed calls from the 5' RACE reads with MiXCR, one row per CDR3 protein. The sample has around 310,000 distinct CDR3 sequences, about 9.5% seen once. This material consisted of PBMCs, taken on the day of the first yellow fever vaccination. These TCRs come from a man younger than 35 who received the YFV17D yellow fever vaccine.

This clonotype was recorded many times. The genes are TRBV20-1 and TRBJ1-2, with TRBD1 as a possible D gene (6 bases). V lost 5 bases, J lost 5 bases, and 15 bases lay in between. Looked up from germline, CDR1 is DFQATT and CDR2 is SNEGSKA (reference sequence). The CDR3 runs 13 residues. The CDR3: CSAEKGGYYGYTF. Here the CDR3 DNA reads TGCAGTGCTGAGAAGGGGGGGTATTATGGCTACACCTTC.

This chain links TRBV5-1 with TRBJ2-2, with TRBD2 identical over 7 bases. V shed 1 base and J 7 bases; nucleotides not matched to a gene: 10. The CDR3 totals 16 residues. Per germline, CDR1 SGHRS and CDR2 YFSETQ. This chain's CDR3 is CASSLISGSSGGELFF. As DNA, the CDR3 is TGCGCCAGCAGCTTGATTAGCGGGTCTTCAGGCGGGGAGCTGTTTTTT. The whole variable domain, remainder taken from reference TRBV5-1 and TRBJ2-2, is KAGVTQTPRYLIKTRGQQVTLSCSPISGHRSVSWYQQTPGQGLQFLFEYFSETQRNKGNFPGRFSGRQFSNSRSEMNVSTLELGDSALYLCASSLISGSSGGELFFGEGSRLTVL.

CDR3 DNA sequence: TGTGCCAGCAGCCAAGACCAGGGAGGAGGGACTGAAGCTTTCTTT. Translating gives CASSQDQGGGTEAFF. This chain uses TRBV4-2 with TRBJ1-1, with a tentative D call TRBD1 (5 bases). CDR1 and CDR2 from the germline V gene are LGHNA and YNFKEQ. Trimming stripped 0 bases from V and 5 bases from J, with 13 bases between. CDR3 length: 15 residues.

In this sample, this clonotype turned up many times. This sequence joins TRBV6-5 and TRBJ2-1, with D unclear. CDR1 is MNHEY and CDR2 is SVGAGI in the germline V gene. Trimming left V 7 bases short and J 0 bases short, with 13 bases between. This CDR3 is built from 15 residues. The CDR3 nucleotides read TGTGCCAGCAACAAAGGAGAGAGCTCCTACAATGAGCAGTTCTTC. Amino acid sequence: CASNKGESSYNEQFF.

This chain connects TRBV20-1 to TRBJ1-4; the D gene is possibly TRBD1 (5 bases). The CDR3 is 12 amino acids. V was shortened by 6 bases and J by 6 bases, with 11 bases between the two germline ends. The germline V gene has CDR1 DFQATT and CDR2 SNEGSKA (reference sequence). CDR3 residues: CSAGRLDEKLFF. The CDR3 nucleotides are TGCAGTGCGGGGCGACTGGATGAAAAACTGTTTTTT.

The chain combines TRBV11-2 with TRBJ2-7; 7 bases align to TRBD1. Trimming at V came to 2 bases and at J to 5 bases, leaving 6 bases not matched to a gene. CDR3 length: 14 amino acids. Germline V CDR1 and CDR2: SGHAT, FQNNGV. The CDR3 DNA follows: TGTGCCAGCAGCTTATTGGCCGGGACAGACGAGCAGTACGTC. This codes for CASSLLAGTDEQYV.

The chain combines TRBV3-1 with TRBJ2-2, with D possibly TRBD2 on 5 matching bases. The CDR3 loop spans 12 amino acids. Trimming removed 5 bases from V and 8 bases from J, with 9 bases in between. The germline CDR1 and CDR2 sequences are LGHDT and YNNKEL (reference sequence). CDR3 protein: CASSLQRGELFF. As DNA, the CDR3 is TGTGCCAGCAGCTTGCAGCGGGGGGAGCTGTTTTTT.

This clonotype has only one observation. A much larger clone lies a single base off, so this may be a read error. The chain couples TRBV5-1 to TRBJ1-6; TRBD1 might be the D (6 bases). CDR1 SGHRS and CDR2 YFSETQ come from the germline V gene. The CDR3 runs to 15 residues. In DNA form, the CDR3 reads TGCGCCAGCAGCTTGTATTCAGGGGACTATTCACGCCTCCACTTT. This sequence encodes CASSLYSGDYSRLHF.

The chain uses TRBV7-7 and TRBJ2-1; D is unresolved. Trimming took 5 bases from V and 0 from J, leaving 14 bases between them. The CDR3 covers 16 residues. Germline V gene lookup returns CDR1 SSHAT and CDR2 FNYEAQ (reference sequence). In DNA form, the CDR3 reads TGTGCCAGCAGCAATCTTGGACCGAGCTCCTACAATGAGCAGTTCTTC. Translating it yields CASSNLGPSSYNEQFF. Using reference TRBV7-7 and TRBJ2-1 for the parts outside the CDR3, the full variable domain is GAGVSQSPRYKVTKRGQDVTLRCDPISSHATLYWYQQALGQGPEFLTYFNYEAQPDKSGLPSDRFSAERPEGSISTLTIQRTEQRDSAMYRCASSNLGPSSYNEQFFGPGTRLTVL.

The chain combines TRBV7-9 with TRBJ2-5; D possibly corresponds to TRBD2 (6 bases). Germline V gene data show CDR1 as SEHNR and CDR2 as FQNEAQ (reference sequence). The CDR3 is 15 amino acids. Trimming left V 5 bases short and J 5 bases short, with 18 bases between. The CDR3 region is CASSRGRGSVETQYF. The DNA for the CDR3 is TGTGCCAGCAGCCGCGGCCGGGGGAGTGTCGAGACCCAGTACTTC.

This clonotype was recorded a few times. The chain is built from TRBV6-1 and TRBJ2-5; 13 bases are shared with TRBD2. Germline CDR1 reads MNHNS; CDR2 reads SASEGT. This CDR3 region has 16 residues. V was clipped by 6 bases and J by 2 bases; unmatched bases: 6. The CDR3 bases are TGTGCCAGCAGAATACTAGCGGGGGGGAATCAAGAGACCCAGTACTTC. Encoded protein: CASRILAGGNQETQYF.

This chain joins TRBV3-1 and TRBJ2-5; 8 bases are shared with TRBD2. J gave up 4 bases and V 10 bases, and 20 bases lay outside the gene matches. The length of the CDR3 is 17 residues. Germline lookup yields CDR1 LGHDT and CDR2 YNNKEL (reference sequence). CDR3 sequence (DNA): TGTGCCACCACCCAAGATAAGTTAGCGGGGCGGATAGAGACCCAGTACTTC. Protein: CATTQDKLAGRIETQYF.

The chain couples TRBV6-1 to TRBJ2-7; tentative D call: TRBD1 (7 bases). The germline CDR1 and CDR2 sequences are MNHNS and SASEGT. With 6 bases removed from V and 1 base from J, the gap between germline ends came to 19 bases. The CDR3 contains 16 residues. CDR3 amino acids: CASSPWAGGLSYEQYF. The CDR3 bases are TGTGCCAGCAGCCCTTGGGCAGGGGGGCTATCCTACGAGCAGTACTTC.

This clonotype came up a few times. J is TRBJ2-3 and V is TRBV12-3 or TRBV12-4; D is uncertain. This CDR3 region has 11 residues. The V gene lost 7 bases and the J gene lost 6 bases, with 8 bases spanning the gap. This CDR3 is CASTHLDTQYF. Written as DNA, the CDR3 is TGTGCCAGCACCCACCTGGATACGCAGTATTTT.

This clonotype has only a few counts. The chain carries TRBV3-1 and TRBJ2-3; D perhaps matches TRBD1 (5 bases). V was cut by 0 bases and J by 6 bases, with 19 bases left in between. This CDR3 region has 17 residues. Germline V gene lookup returns CDR1 LGHDT and CDR2 YNNKEL (reference sequence). The CDR3 DNA is TGTGCCAGCAGCCAAGATATATCAGGGCGGACCGCGGATACGCAGTATTTT. It specifies CASSQDISGRTADTQYF.

This clonotype was seen repeatedly, ten times or more. The chain recombines TRBV28 with TRBJ2-3; D gene uncertain. V lost 8 bases, J lost 1 base, and 10 bases lay in between. The CDR3 has 13 residues. CDR1 MDHEN and CDR2 SYDVKM come from the germline V gene. This CDR3 is CASSGPRTDTQYF. As DNA, the CDR3 is TGTGCCAGCTCAGGTCCCCGCACAGATACGCAGTATTTT.

The chain uses TRBV12-3 or TRBV12-4 and TRBJ1-5; 7 bases line up with TRBD1. The CDR3 is 14 amino acids. V was clipped by 6 bases and J by 3 bases; unmatched bases: 5. DNA of the CDR3: TGTGCCAGCAGCGAGACAGGGCTCAATCAGCCCCAGCATTTT. Protein sequence: CASSETGLNQPQHF.

This clonotype came up many times. The CDR3 DNA reads as TGTGCCAGCAGCAAAACAGCGACTGAAGCTTTCTTT. This sequence encodes CASSKTATEAFF. The chain is built from TRBV7-9 and TRBJ1-1; unclear D gene. V was clipped by 5 bases and J by 5 bases, with 9 bases between them. Looked up from germline, CDR1 is SEHNR and CDR2 is FQNEAQ (reference sequence). The CDR3 runs 12 residues. The whole variable domain, filled in from reference TRBV7-9 and TRBJ1-1, reads DTGVSQNPRHKITKRGQNVTFRCDPISEHNRLYWYRQTLGQGPEFLTYFQNEAQLEKSRLLSDRFSAERPKGSFSTLEIQRTEQGDSAMYLCASSKTATEAFFGQGTRLTVV.

The rearrangement links TRBV28 to TRBJ2-7; D possibly matches TRBD1 or TRBD2 (5 bases each). The germline CDR1 and CDR2 sequences are MDHEN and SYDVKM. The CDR3 is made up of 13 amino acids. V lost 1 base to trimming and J lost 5 bases, with 9 bases between them. The CDR3 loop reads CASSLYGGNEQYV. CDR3 sequence (DNA): TGTGCCAGCAGTTTATATGGGGGTAACGAGCAGTACGTC.

This clonotype was counted only a few times. The V and J genes are TRBV24-1 and TRBJ1-5; D perhaps matches TRBD1 (6 bases). Germline V gene sequence: CDR1 KGHDR, CDR2 SFDVKD. The CDR3 is 17 amino acids. With 3 bases removed from V and 1 base from J, the gap between germline ends came to 15 bases. This CDR3 is CATSDLRTGLSNQPQHF. The CDR3, as DNA: TGTGCCACCAGTGATCTTCGAACAGGGTTAAGCAATCAGCCCCAGCATTTT.

This chain connects TRBV4-2 to TRBJ1-6, with 8 bases identical to TRBD1. The germline V gene has CDR1 LGHNA and CDR2 YNFKEQ. V gave up 3 bases and J gave up 8 bases; unmatched junction bases: 12. The CDR3 is 17 residues long. The CDR3 loop is CASSQVRVGTGYSPLHF. CDR3 in DNA: TGTGCCAGCAGCCAGGTACGGGTTGGGACAGGCTATTCACCCCTCCACTTT.

This clonotype has a handful of counts. The CDR3 here is CASTRLGGDEQYF. DNA of the CDR3: TGTGCCAGCACCCGTCTCGGGGGCGACGAGCAGTACTTC. The chain recombines TRBV7-9 with TRBJ2-7; D may be TRBD1 or TRBD2 (6 bases each). V dropped 7 bases and J dropped 5 bases, with 15 bases sitting between them. CDR3 size: 13 residues. The germline gives CDR1 SEHNR, CDR2 FQNEAQ (reference sequence).

This clonotype was observed many times. This sequence joins TRBV6-2 or TRBV6-3 and TRBJ2-5; D is possibly TRBD1 (5 bases). Germline CDR1 reads MNHEY; CDR2 reads SVGEGT. The V end was cut by 1 base, the J end by 10 bases, with 13 bases between. This CDR3 region has 13 residues. As DNA, the CDR3 is TGTGCCAGCAGTTACTTTGACAGCAGCGTCCAGTACTTC. Translation: CASSYFDSSVQYF.

Only a few counts were recorded for this clonotype. V is TRBV11-2 and J is TRBJ2-2, with D perhaps TRBD2 (5 bases). V was trimmed by 2 bases and J by 4 bases, leaving 11 bases between them. The CDR3 has 15 residues. Germline lookup yields CDR1 SGHAT and CDR2 FQNNGV. CDR3: CASSLWLASTGELFF. CDR3 nucleotides: TGTGCCAGCAGCTTATGGCTAGCTAGCACCGGGGAGCTGTTTTTT.

This clonotype appeared a few times. The gene calls are TRBV7-6 and TRBJ2-3, with D possibly being TRBD1 (5 bases). The CDR3 runs to 14 residues. V lost 3 bases, J lost 6 bases, and 13 bases lay in between. The germline V gene encodes CDR1 SGHVS and CDR2 FNYEAQ. This CDR3 is CASSLQARGDTQYF. CDR3 in DNA: TGTGCCAGCAGCTTGCAAGCTAGGGGCGATACGCAGTATTTT.

CDR3 nucleotide sequence: TGCGCCAGCTACTCGACAGGGGGCGCGGAGACCCAGTACTTC. Its protein is CASYSTGGAETQYF. The V and J genes are TRBV5-1 and TRBJ2-5; TRBD1 agrees at 10 bases. V shed 7 bases, J shed 5 bases, and the junction held 8 bases outside the gene matches. The CDR3 is made up of 14 amino acids. The germline CDR1 and CDR2 sequences are SGHRS and YFSETQ.

This clonotype turned up a few times. The chain links TRBV9 to TRBJ1-2; D unclear. This CDR3 has 14 amino acids. V lost 0 bases, J lost 7 bases, and 13 bases lay in between. Germline V gene data show CDR1 as SGDLS and CDR2 as YYNGEE. The DNA for the CDR3 is TGTGCCAGCAGCGTAGACGCGGCCACCCCTGGCTACACCTTC. Translating it yields CASSVDAATPGYTF.

This clonotype was detected a few times. The chain joins TRBV27 to TRBJ2-3; TRBD1 might be the D (6 bases). CDR3 length: 15 residues. Germline loops: CDR1 MNHEY, CDR2 SMNVEV (reference sequence). The V end was cut by 2 bases, the J end by 1 base, with 10 bases between. The CDR3 is CASSLRPGGTDTQYF. The CDR3 coding sequence is TGTGCCAGCAGTTTAAGGCCAGGGGGCACAGATACGCAGTATTTT.